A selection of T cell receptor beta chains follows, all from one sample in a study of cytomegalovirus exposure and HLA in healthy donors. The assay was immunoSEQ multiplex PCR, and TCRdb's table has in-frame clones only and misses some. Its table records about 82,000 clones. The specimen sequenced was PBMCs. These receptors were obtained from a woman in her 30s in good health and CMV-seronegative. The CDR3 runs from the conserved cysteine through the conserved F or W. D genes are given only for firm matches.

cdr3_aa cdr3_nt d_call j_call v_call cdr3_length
CATSRDLGGGYEQYF TGTGCCACCAGCAGAGATTTAGGGGGCGGATACGAGCAGTACTTC TRBD1 TRBJ2-7 TRBV15 15
CASSNDRSSYNEQFF TGTGCCAGTAGTAACGACCGGAGCTCCTACAATGAGCAGTTCTTC - TRBJ2-1 TRBV19 15
CAWSAPTGLGNTIYF TGTGCCTGGAGTGCCCCGACAGGACTTGGAAACACCATATATTTT - TRBJ1-3 TRBV30 15
CASSSPGQGYYGYTF TGCGCCAGCAGCTCTCCGGGACAGGGGTACTATGGCTACACCTTC TRBD1 TRBJ1-2 TRBV4-1 15
CASSSVLADNEQFF TGCGCCAGCAGCTCGGTCTTAGCGGACAATGAGCAGTTCTTC - TRBJ2-1 TRBV5-1 14
CASSPDNLGYGYTF TGCGCCAGCAGCCCTGACAACCTTGGCTATGGCTACACCTTC - TRBJ1-2 TRBV5-1 14
CASSARAGGSPQHF TGTGCCAGCAGTGCCCGGGCAGGGGGATCGCCCCAGCATTTT TRBD1 TRBJ1-5 TRBV6-5 14
CSGEEYREGWGYGYTF TGCAGCGGTGAGGAGTACAGGGAGGGATGGGGCTATGGCTACACCTTC - TRBJ1-2 TRBV29-1 16
CACNTGGPSEAFF TGTGCCTGCAATACAGGGGGACCGTCTGAAGCTTTCTTT TRBD1 TRBJ1-1 TRBV30 13
CSVAGVDNEQFF TGCAGCGTAGCGGGAGTCGACAATGAGCAGTTCTTC TRBD2 TRBJ2-1 TRBV29-1 12
CASSVGGRLTEAFF TGTGCCAGCAGTGTGGGGGGGCGCTTGACTGAAGCTTTCTTT - TRBJ1-1 TRBV6-1 14
CASSYLGGLTGELFF TGTGCCAGCAGTTATTTAGGGGGCCTCACCGGGGAGCTGTTTTTT TRBD1 TRBJ2-2 TRBV6-6 15
CASSQRAGGHNQPQHF TGCGCCAGCAGCCAAAGGGCTGGGGGACATAATCAGCCCCAGCATTTT - TRBJ1-5 TRBV4-1 16
CASGNPRDIEQFF TGTGCTAGTGGGAACCCCAGGGATATTGAGCAGTTCTTC - TRBJ2-1 TRBV12-5 13
CAWTLKLGTGVRYEQYF TGTGCCTGGACACTTAAATTAGGGACAGGGGTCCGCTACGAGCAGTACTTC TRBD1 TRBJ2-7 TRBV30 17
CASSPSGGAEAFF TGTGCCAGCTCACCATCCGGGGGGGCTGAAGCTTTCTTT - TRBJ1-1 TRBV18 13
CASSGQYKAFF TGTGCCAGCAGCGGACAGTACAAAGCTTTCTTT - TRBJ1-1 TRBV6-1 11
CASKSSGGGQETQYF TGCGCCAGCAAGTCCTCAGGGGGCGGACAAGAGACCCAGTACTTC TRBD1 TRBJ2-5 TRBV5-1 15
CASSPNRVEQETQYF TGTGCCAGCTCACCAAACAGGGTAGAGCAAGAGACCCAGTACTTC - TRBJ2-5 TRBV18 15
CASSEALASGVNEQFF TGTGCCAGCAGTGAAGCGCTGGCTAGCGGGGTGAATGAGCAGTTCTTC TRBD2 TRBJ2-1 TRBV2 16
CASSASQGFYTGELFF TGTGCCAGCAGCGCCTCACAGGGGTTTTACACCGGGGAGCTGTTTTTT TRBD1 TRBJ2-2 TRBV7-9 16
CSVAGTGGAGDTEAFF TGCAGCGTCGCTGGGACAGGGGGCGCGGGGGACACTGAAGCTTTCTTT TRBD1 TRBJ1-1 TRBV29-1 16
CSVGGTGLGGETQYF TGCAGCGTTGGAGGGACAGGGCTAGGGGGAGAGACCCAGTACTTC TRBD1 TRBJ2-5 TRBV29-1 15
CASSPLQAGLGHEQFF TGTGCCAGCAGCCCCCTTCAGGCAGGGCTAGGCCATGAGCAGTTCTTC - TRBJ2-1 TRBV14 16
CASSLNGGTGGELFF TGTGCCAGCAGTTTAAACGGGGGGACAGGCGGGGAGCTGTTTTTT - TRBJ2-2 TRBV27 15
CASSLGDSRRNEKLFF TGTGCCAGCAGCCTGGGGGACAGTAGGAGGAATGAAAAACTGTTTTTT TRBD1 TRBJ1-4 TRBV5-4 16
CASSLDLKFAEAFF TGTGCCAGCAGCTTAGATCTAAAGTTCGCTGAAGCTTTCTTT - TRBJ1-1 TRBV11-3 14
CASSRSGDTQYF TGTGCCAGCAGCCGTTCCGGAGATACGCAGTATTTT - TRBJ2-3 TRBV11-3 12
CASSQAAEDNEQFF TGCGCCAGCAGCCAAGCGGCGGAAGACAATGAGCAGTTCTTC - TRBJ2-1 TRBV4-1 14
CAWAPPRRRGLNTEAFF TGTGCCTGGGCACCCCCCCGTCGGAGAGGTCTGAACACTGAAGCTTTCTTT - TRBJ1-1 TRBV30 17
CSVGGGRDQPQHF TGCAGCGTTGGGGGAGGGAGGGATCAGCCCCAGCATTTT - TRBJ1-5 TRBV29-1 13
CASSDRGFNTEAFF TGTGCCAGCAGTGACAGGGGATTTAACACTGAAGCTTTCTTT TRBD1 TRBJ1-1 TRBV27 14
CASSLSGPLGIPHSPLHF TGTGCCAGCAGTTTATCAGGCCCCCTCGGGATCCCCCACTCACCCCTCCACTTT - TRBJ1-6 TRBV27 18
CAWSVQGFNYGYTF TGTGCCTGGAGTGTACAGGGATTTAACTATGGCTACACCTTC - TRBJ1-2 TRBV30 14
CASSPGTEGKLFF TGTGCCAGCTCACCCGGGACAGAAGGAAAACTGTTTTTT TRBD1 TRBJ1-4 TRBV18 13
CASSLDGPSYEQYF TGTGCCAGCAGCTTAGATGGCCCAAGCTACGAGCAGTACTTC - TRBJ2-7 TRBV7-2 14
CASSPGTGEQYF TGTGCCAGCAGCCCCGGGACAGGCGAGCAGTACTTC TRBD1 TRBJ2-7 TRBV5-4 12
CASSSGETYTF TGTGCCAGCAGCTCCGGGGAGACCTACACCTTC - TRBJ1-2 TRBV5-4 11
CATSRDRGNPYGYTF TGTGCCACCAGCAGAGATCGGGGGAACCCCTATGGCTACACCTTC - TRBJ1-2 TRBV15 15
CASSGQAATGYTF TGTGCCAGCAGCGGACAGGCTGCTACGGGCTACACCTTC TRBD1 TRBJ1-2 TRBV7-6 13
CASSLGQGPNEQFF TGTGCCAGCAGTTTGGGGCAGGGGCCCAATGAGCAGTTCTTC - TRBJ2-1 TRBV27 14
CASSSGQGLYNEQFF TGTGCCAGCAGTTCGGGGCAGGGGCTATACAATGAGCAGTTCTTC - TRBJ2-1 TRBV6-6 15
CASSSSGTSADNEQFF TGTGCCAGCAGCTCATCCGGGACTAGCGCGGACAATGAGCAGTTCTTC TRBD2 TRBJ2-1 TRBV9 16
CASSQVGAGELFF TGCGCCAGCAGCCAAGTCGGGGCCGGGGAGCTGTTTTTT - TRBJ2-2 TRBV4-1 13
CASSFDRGAETQYF TGTGCCAGCAGCTTCGATCGGGGGGCGGAGACCCAGTACTTC - TRBJ2-5 TRBV7-2 14
CATSPDSRNYGYTF TGTGCCACCAGCCCGGACAGCCGGAACTATGGCTACACCTTC - TRBJ1-2 TRBV15 14
CSVGLGQGVDNEQFF TGCAGCGTTGGCCTGGGACAGGGGGTCGACAATGAGCAGTTCTTC TRBD1 TRBJ2-1 TRBV29-1 15
CASSFGRTETEAFF TGTGCCAGCAGCTTCGGACGGACAGAGACTGAAGCTTTCTTT - TRBJ1-1 TRBV7-9 14
CASSRLGETQYF TGTGCCAGCAGCCGTCTCGGAGAGACCCAGTACTTC - TRBJ2-5 TRBV11-2 12
CASSYGDRANEKLFF TGTGCCAGCAGTTATGGGGACAGGGCTAATGAAAAACTGTTTTTT TRBD1 TRBJ1-4 TRBV28 15